This T cell receptor beta chain was profiled in a study of blood T cell repertoires in COVID-19. Overall study: The study drew acute and convalescent COVID-19 samples from the United States, Italy and Spain. PBMCs, B-cell-depleted T cells, or T cells were the source of the cDNA or gDNA that made up the material.

Original analysis: Scientists estimated how many nucleated cells there were by amplifying reference gene primers. Assay: immunoSEQ multiplex PCR; the TCRdb copy retains only in-frame clones and omits some. That table supplies the V and J calls and clone size; D and trimming were determined from the DNA. The repertoire consists of 150,000 to 200,000 clones, with approximately 83% occurring once and the leading ten covering roughly 2.9%. In germline, CDR1 is SGHAT, CDR2 FQNNGV. The CDR3 consists of 19 residues. V shed 1 base and J shed 1 base, with 17 bases lying between them. The chain couples TRBV11-2 to TRBJ1-6; unclear D gene. The specimen was peripheral blood. This TCR was recovered from a woman in her sixties with acute or convalescent COVID-19. The CDR3: CASSLAPNLGGSYNSPLHF. The DNA for the CDR3 is TGTGCCAGCAGCTTAGCACCTAATTTGGGAGGATCCTATAATTCACCCCTCCACTTT.